This T cell receptor (beta chain) originates from a study of cytomegalovirus exposure and HLA in healthy donors. V was clipped by 3 bases and J by 0 bases, with 20 bases between them. The V gene's germline CDR1 is GTSNPN and CDR2 SVGIG (reference sequence). This CDR3 is 17 amino acids long. Whole-study findings and limits: Earlier analysis looked at TCR beta V segments, and most were productive about 87% or about 30% of the time. The authors listed some 160 TCR beta chains as cytomegalovirus-associated.

In the case of this clone: Its cognate antigen is unknown.

A multiplex PCR was run with 60 Vbeta primers and 13 Jbeta primers. The table came from immunoSEQ multiplex PCR; TCRdb's copy has only in-frame clones and leaves some out. The data hold about 99,000 clones, with 76% observed a single time. The specimen was PBMCs. This chain joins TRBV30 and TRBJ1-2; D ambiguous. This receptor was taken from a woman between 18 and 29 years old in good health and CMV-seropositive. CDR3 in amino acids: CAWSGDGISQPNYGYTF. For the CDR3, the DNA is TGTGCCTGGAGCGGAGACGGAATCTCACAACCTAACTATGGCTACACCTTC.